These T cell receptor beta chains were read from a single sample in a study of T cell responses to AZD1222 COVID-19 vaccine. The repertoire was sequenced with immunoSEQ multiplex PCR; TCRdb's copy has only in-frame clones and lacks some. The sample lists some 170,000 clones; around nine tenths were seen once. The sample consisted of peripheral blood, taken on day 0 of AZD1222 vaccination. The receptors derive from an adult in good health. Both conserved end residues are part of each CDR3. D genes are given only for firm matches. Where a row states a size, it is once, few, many or the class of an expanded clone; other rows omit it.

clone_size | d_call | j_call | v_call | cdr3_aa | cdr3_nt
. | . | TRBJ2-5 | TRBV24-1 | CATSDPGWETQYF | TGTGCCACCAGTGATCCAGGCTGGGAGACCCAGTACTTC
. | . | TRBJ1-5 | TRBV3-1/TRBV3-2 | CASGRGADQPQHF | TGTGCCAGCGGTCGGGGCGCAGATCAGCCCCAGCATTTT
. | TRBD1 | TRBJ1-1 | TRBV5-1 | CASSRGQGGTEAFF | TGCGCCAGCAGTCGAGGACAGGGAGGAACTGAAGCTTTCTTT
. | . | TRBJ2-3 | TRBV20-1 | CSTTSTDTQYF | TGCAGTACAACTAGCACAGATACGCAGTATTTT
. | TRBD1 | TRBJ2-6 | TRBV18 | CASSPGGQGSGANVLTF | TGTGCCAGCTCACCCGGGGGACAGGGCTCTGGGGCCAACGTCCTGACTTTC
. | . | TRBJ1-1 | TRBV25-1 | CASSEYRGGLNTEAFF | TGTGCCAGCAGTGAATATAGGGGGGGATTGAACACTGAAGCTTTCTTT
. | TRBD1 | TRBJ1-2 | TRBV28 | CASSLGGQGTKTF | TGTGCCAGCAGTTTGGGCGGACAGGGTACAAAGACCTTC
. | TRBD1 | TRBJ1-1 | TRBV7-8 | CASSDRDRASTEAFF | TGTGCCAGCAGCGACCGGGACAGGGCAAGCACTGAAGCTTTCTTT
. | . | TRBJ2-7 | TRBV4-2 | CASSQVGGRENEQYF | TGTGCCAGCAGCCAAGTGGGGGGGCGGGAGAACGAGCAGTACTTC
. | . | TRBJ2-1 | TRBV29-1 | CSVELQGTEQFF | TGCAGCGTAGAGCTACAGGGTACTGAGCAGTTCTTC
. | . | TRBJ2-1 | TRBV5-5 | CASSSRDSWDEQFF | TGTGCCAGCAGCTCCCGGGACTCCTGGGATGAGCAGTTCTTC
. | . | TRBJ2-2 | TRBV2 | CASSSFAGELFF | TGTGCCAGCAGTTCTTTTGCCGGGGAGCTGTTTTTT
. | . | TRBJ1-6 | TRBV6-5 | CASIGTPIYNSPLHF | TGTGCCAGCATCGGGACACCGATATATAATTCACCCCTCCACTTT
. | . | TRBJ1-3 | TRBV5-1 | CASSTGTPVSGNTIYF | TGCGCCAGCAGCACCGGGACTCCAGTCTCTGGAAACACCATATATTTT
. | . | TRBJ1-1 | TRBV28 | CASSLVRPNTEAFF | TGTGCCAGCAGTTTAGTCCGGCCAAACACTGAAGCTTTCTTT
. | TRBD1 | TRBJ2-1 | TRBV7-6 | CASSLVQGASYNEQFF | TGTGCCAGCAGCTTAGTCCAGGGGGCGAGCTACAATGAGCAGTTCTTC
. | . | TRBJ1-5 | TRBV19 | CASSISRQPQHF | TGTGCCAGTAGTATATCCCGACAGCCCCAGCATTTT
. | . | TRBJ2-5 | TRBV29-1 | CSAGGQETQYF | TGCAGCGCGGGGGGACAGGAGACCCAGTACTTC
. | . | TRBJ1-1 | TRBV6-5 | CASSSPPERPEAFF | TGTGCCAGCAGTTCTCCCCCGGAGAGGCCTGAAGCTTTCTTT
few | TRBD1 | TRBJ1-6 | TRBV11-2 | CASSLGTGTIISPLHF | TGTGCCAGCAGCTTGGGGACAGGGACTATTATTTCACCCCTCCACTTT